The text below deals with one TCR beta chain. The sample holds a few counts of this clone. No cognate antigen has been identified for it. The record has no base qualities; no much larger clone is one base away. CDR1 and CDR2 are drawn from the germline V gene (reference sequence): MNHEY, SMNVEV. From the cysteine through the phenylalanine, the CDR3 covers 14 amino acids. Only the CDR3 region is kept as DNA, spanning 42 bases read in frame from base 1. The junction shows trimming of 5 bases on V and 1 base on J, plus 11 bases between the germline ends. The data stem from a study of blood T cell repertoires in COVID-19 (dated by TCRdb to about 2020). As for the study more broadly: Samples from collaborators originated in the United States, Italy and Spain and spanned both the acute and convalescent phases of COVID-19. The dataset comprised deeply sampled blood TCRbeta repertoires from subjects exposed to, actively infected with, or recovered from COVID-19. The samples were drawn from the first 160 participants of the ongoing ImmuneRACE study and from 950 to 1,500 subjects provided by 6 global collaborators. Nearly every sample came with metadata listing a de-identified subject ID, COVID-19 status, age in years and sex. Where available, HLA class I and class II types were taken from metadata supplied by the sample provider and were not determined by assay-based typing. The material from the prospective study consisted of cDNA or gDNA derived from T cells, B-cell-depleted T cells, or PBMCs. The repertoires were released in a freely available public database meant as a resource for research on the immune response to SARS-CoV-2.

TCRbeta CDR3 regions were amplified from genomic DNA using the immunoSEQ Assay, a bias-controlled multiplex PCR. In the authors' own workflow: Within the assay, amplification of reference gene primers was used to estimate how many nucleated cells each sample contained. Sequence reads were collapsed and filtered to measure the absolute abundance of every unique TCRbeta CDR3 rearrangement. For each sample, productive Simpson clonality was calculated by taking the square root of Simpson's diversity index across productive rearrangements. TCRdb took this table from immuneACCESS and kept in-frame rearrangements with V and J called. Such tables lack part of the clones; where checked against another copy, unresolved V genes explain under half of the gap, and the rest is unexplained. V, J and clone size were drawn from that table, and D and trimming were deduced from the DNA. Within this sample are 88,000 or so clones, with approximately 86% of them counted one time only. The leading ten clones occupy less than 8.5% of the sample.

The investigation overall reported the following: How much clinical and demographic metadata was included differed by source and by participant, and the metadata was provided uncurated.

Collaborating institutions collected whole blood in K2EDTA tubes following their own protocols. For TCRbeta analysis, collaborators shipped samples as frozen whole blood, isolated PBMCs, or DNA extracted from either of those sample types. The sequence was collected from a man between 60 and 70 years old with acute or convalescent COVID-19. The sequencing sample was made of peripheral blood. The sequence links TRBV27 to TRBJ1-1, and TRBD1 may be the D gene, going by 5 matching bases. The CDR3 region reads CASSPSTGNTEAFF. The nucleotide sequence reads TGTGCCAGCAGTCCGAGCACAGGGAACACTGAAGCTTTCTTT.